The following is a TCR beta chain sequence with its context. Its antigen is unidentified. Within Nashville, Tennessee resided all donors, each a Caucasian adult. The data stem from a study of shared clonotypes between healthy human individuals. The study's findings and limits: Among several donors, approximately 4.6% of naive CD4 clonotypes were found in common.

It was around 190 ng DNA, 30,000 or so T cell genomes, that sorted-subset replicate PCRs used. Profiled with immunoSEQ multiplex PCR; TCRdb holds only in-frame clones, not every one. The sample yields millions of clones, about 95% seen once. The clonotype was recovered from a young man in good health. Sequencing used naive CD4+ T cells sorted from blood. As to subset: CD45RA+ positively selected.

The CDR3 bases are TGTGCCAGCAGCTTAGACAGGGGCGGCTACAATGAGCAGTTCTTC. It codes for CASSLDRGGYNEQFF. The genes are TRBV11-3 and TRBJ2-1; possibly TRBD1 for D (6 bases). The CDR3 sequence is 15 residues long. Per the germline V gene, CDR1 is SGHNT and CDR2 is YENEEA. V lost 0 bases and J 3 bases, leaving 9 bases between the germline ends.